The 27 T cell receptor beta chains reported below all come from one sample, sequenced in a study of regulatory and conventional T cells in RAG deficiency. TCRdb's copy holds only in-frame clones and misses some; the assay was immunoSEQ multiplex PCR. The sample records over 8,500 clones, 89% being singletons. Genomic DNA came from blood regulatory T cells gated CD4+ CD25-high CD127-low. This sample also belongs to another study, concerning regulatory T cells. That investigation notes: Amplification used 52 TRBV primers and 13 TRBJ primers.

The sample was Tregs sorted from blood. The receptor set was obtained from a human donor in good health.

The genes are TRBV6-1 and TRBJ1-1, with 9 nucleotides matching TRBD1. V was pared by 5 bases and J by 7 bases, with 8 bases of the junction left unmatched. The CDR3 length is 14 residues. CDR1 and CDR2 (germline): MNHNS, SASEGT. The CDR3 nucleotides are TGTGCCAGCAGTTCAGGGACAGGGTTGCTTGAAGCTTTCTTT. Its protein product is CASSSGTGLLEAFF.

This CDR3 is CATSTSAGEWTDTQYF. CDR3 DNA: TGTGCCACCAGCACAAGTGCAGGGGAGTGGACAGATACGCAGTATTTT. The chain carries TRBV15 and TRBJ2-3, with D possibly TRBD1 on 6 matching bases. CDR3 length: 16 amino acids. V was clipped by 4 bases and J by 3 bases, with 17 bases between them. Per germline, CDR1 LNHNV and CDR2 YYDKDF (reference sequence).

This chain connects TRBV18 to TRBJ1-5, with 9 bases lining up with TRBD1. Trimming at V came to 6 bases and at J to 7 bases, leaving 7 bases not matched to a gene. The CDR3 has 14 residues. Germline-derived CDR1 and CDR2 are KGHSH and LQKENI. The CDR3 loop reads CASSRDRGGQPQHF. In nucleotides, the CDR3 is TGTGCCAGCTCCCGAGACAGGGGGGGACAGCCCCAGCATTTT.

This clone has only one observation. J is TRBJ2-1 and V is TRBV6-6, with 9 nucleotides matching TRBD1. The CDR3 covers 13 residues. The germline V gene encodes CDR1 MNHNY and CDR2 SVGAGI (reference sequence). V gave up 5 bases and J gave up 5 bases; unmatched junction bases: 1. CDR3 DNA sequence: TGTGCCAGCAGTCGGACAGGGGACAATGAGCAGTTCTTC. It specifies CASSRTGDNEQFF.

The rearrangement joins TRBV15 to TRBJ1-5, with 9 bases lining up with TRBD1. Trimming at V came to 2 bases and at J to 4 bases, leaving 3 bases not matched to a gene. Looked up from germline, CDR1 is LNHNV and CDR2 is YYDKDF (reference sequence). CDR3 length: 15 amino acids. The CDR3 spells CATSRKGQGNQPQHF. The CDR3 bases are TGTGCCACCAGCAGAAAGGGACAGGGTAATCAGCCCCAGCATTTT.

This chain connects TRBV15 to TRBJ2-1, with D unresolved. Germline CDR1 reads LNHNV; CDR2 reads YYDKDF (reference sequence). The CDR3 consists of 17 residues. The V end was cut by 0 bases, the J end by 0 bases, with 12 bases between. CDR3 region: CATSRDSGSSSYNEQFF. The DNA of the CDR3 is TGTGCCACCAGCAGAGATTCGGGCAGTAGCTCCTACAATGAGCAGTTCTTC.

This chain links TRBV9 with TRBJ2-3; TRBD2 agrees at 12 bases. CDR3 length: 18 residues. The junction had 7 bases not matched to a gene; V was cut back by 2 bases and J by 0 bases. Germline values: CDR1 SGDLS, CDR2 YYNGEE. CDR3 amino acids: CASSVGLAGGRSTDTQYF. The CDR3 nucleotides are TGTGCCAGCAGCGTTGGTCTAGCGGGAGGGAGGAGCACAGATACGCAGTATTTT.

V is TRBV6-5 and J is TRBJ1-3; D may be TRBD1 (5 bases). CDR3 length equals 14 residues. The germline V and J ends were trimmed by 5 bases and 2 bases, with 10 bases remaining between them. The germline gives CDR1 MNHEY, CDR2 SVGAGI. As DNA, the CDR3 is TGTGCCAGCAGTGACGGGGGTACTGGAAACACCATATATTTT. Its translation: CASSDGGTGNTIYF.

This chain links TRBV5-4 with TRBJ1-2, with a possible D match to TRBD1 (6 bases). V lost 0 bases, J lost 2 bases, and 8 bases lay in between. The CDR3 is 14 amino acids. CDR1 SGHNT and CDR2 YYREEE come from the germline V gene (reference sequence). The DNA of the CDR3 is TGTGCCAGCAGCTTGGGGACAGCGAACTATGGCTACACCTTC. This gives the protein CASSLGTANYGYTF.

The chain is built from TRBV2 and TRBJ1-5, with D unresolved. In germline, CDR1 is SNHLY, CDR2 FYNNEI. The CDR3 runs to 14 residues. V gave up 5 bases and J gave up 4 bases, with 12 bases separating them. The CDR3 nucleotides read TGTGCCAGCAGTTGGTCAGGTCAAAATCAGCCCCAGCATTTT. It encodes CASSWSGQNQPQHF.

Here the CDR3 reads CASSLTGAGGPSYEQYF. CDR3 DNA sequence: TGTGCCAGCAGCTTAACCGGAGCAGGGGGCCCCTCCTACGAGCAGTACTTC. This chain joins TRBV7-3 and TRBJ2-7; the match to TRBD1 covers 8 bases. Germline values: CDR1 SGHTA, CDR2 FQGTGA. The CDR3 consists of 17 residues. V dropped 0 bases and J dropped 0; count of bases not matched to a gene: 7.

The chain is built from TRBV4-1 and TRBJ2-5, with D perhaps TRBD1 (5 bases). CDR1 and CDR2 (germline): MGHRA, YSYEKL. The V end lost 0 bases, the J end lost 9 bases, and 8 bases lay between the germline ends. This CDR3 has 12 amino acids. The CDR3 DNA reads TGCGCCAGCAGCCAAGATATAGGGGCCCAGTACTTC. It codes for CASSQDIGAQYF.

DNA for the CDR3: TGTGCCAGCAGCCGTCAAAGAACTAATGAAAAACTGTTTTTT. It encodes CASSRQRTNEKLFF. The J gene is TRBJ1-4, the V gene TRBV14; the D is unclear. The CDR3 extends over 14 amino acids. The ends were cut back, 4 bases at V and 1 base at J, with 7 bases in the middle. CDR1 is SGHDN, CDR2 FVKESK, per germline. Together with reference TRBV14 and TRBJ1-4, the CDR3 gives the full variable domain: EAGVTQFPSHSVIEKGQTVTLRCDPISGHDNLYWYRRVMGKEIKFLLHFVKESKQDESGMPNNRFLAERTGGTYSTLKVQPAELEDSGVYFCASSRQRTNEKLFFGSGTQLSVL.

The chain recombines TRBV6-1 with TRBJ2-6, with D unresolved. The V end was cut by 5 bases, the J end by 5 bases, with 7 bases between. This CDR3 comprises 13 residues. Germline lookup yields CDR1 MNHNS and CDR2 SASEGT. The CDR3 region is CASSKSRANVLTF. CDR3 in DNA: TGTGCCAGCAGTAAAAGTCGGGCCAACGTCCTGACTTTC.

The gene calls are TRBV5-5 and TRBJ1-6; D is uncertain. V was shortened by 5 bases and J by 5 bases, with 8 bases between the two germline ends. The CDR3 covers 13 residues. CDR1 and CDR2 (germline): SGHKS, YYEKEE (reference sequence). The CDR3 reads CASSTQNNSPLHF. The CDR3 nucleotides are TGTGCCAGCAGTACACAGAATAATTCACCCCTCCACTTT.

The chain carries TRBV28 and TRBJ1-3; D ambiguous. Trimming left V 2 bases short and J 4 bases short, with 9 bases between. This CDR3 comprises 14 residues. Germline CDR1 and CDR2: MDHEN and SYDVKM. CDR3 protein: CASSLSGQGNTIYF. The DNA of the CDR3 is TGTGCCAGCAGTTTAAGCGGCCAGGGAAACACCATATATTTT. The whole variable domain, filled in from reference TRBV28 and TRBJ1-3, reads DVKVTQSSRYLVKRTGEKVFLECVQDMDHENMFWYRQDPGLGLRLIYFSYDVKMKEKGDIPEGYSVSREKKERFSLILESASTNQTSMYLCASSLSGQGNTIYFGEGSWLTVV.

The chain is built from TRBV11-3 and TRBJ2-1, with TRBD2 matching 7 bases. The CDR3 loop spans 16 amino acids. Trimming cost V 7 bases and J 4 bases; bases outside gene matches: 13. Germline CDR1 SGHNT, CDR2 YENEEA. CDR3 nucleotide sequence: TGTGCCAGCACCTTGGGCACTAGCGTTATTTACAATGAGCAGTTCTTC. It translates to CASTLGTSVIYNEQFF.

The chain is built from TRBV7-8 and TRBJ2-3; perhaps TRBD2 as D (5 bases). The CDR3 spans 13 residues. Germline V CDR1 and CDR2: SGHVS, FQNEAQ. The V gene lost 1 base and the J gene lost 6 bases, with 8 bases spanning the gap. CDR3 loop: CASSLGPSDTQYF. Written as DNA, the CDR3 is TGTGCCAGCAGCTTAGGCCCTAGCGATACGCAGTATTTT. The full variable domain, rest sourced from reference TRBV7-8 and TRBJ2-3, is GAGVSQSPRYKVAKRGQDVALRCDPISGHVSLFWYQQALGQGPEFLTYFQNEAQLDKSGLPSDRFFAERPEGSVSTLKIQRTQQEDSAVYLCASSLGPSDTQYFGPGTRLTVL.

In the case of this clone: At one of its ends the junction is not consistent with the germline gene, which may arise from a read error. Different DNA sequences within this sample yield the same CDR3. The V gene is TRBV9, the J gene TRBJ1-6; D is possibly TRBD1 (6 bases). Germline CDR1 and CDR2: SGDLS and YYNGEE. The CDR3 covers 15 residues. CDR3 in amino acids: CASSASQGSNSPLHF. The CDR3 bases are TGCGCCAGCAGCGCCTCACAGGGAAGCAATTCACCCCTCCACTTT.

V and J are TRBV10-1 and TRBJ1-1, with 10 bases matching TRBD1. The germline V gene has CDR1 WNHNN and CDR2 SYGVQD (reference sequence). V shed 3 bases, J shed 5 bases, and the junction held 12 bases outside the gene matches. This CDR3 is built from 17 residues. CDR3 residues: CASSEGTGEVGRTEAFF. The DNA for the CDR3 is TGCGCCAGCAGTGAAGGGACAGGGGAGGTAGGAAGGACTGAAGCTTTCTTT.

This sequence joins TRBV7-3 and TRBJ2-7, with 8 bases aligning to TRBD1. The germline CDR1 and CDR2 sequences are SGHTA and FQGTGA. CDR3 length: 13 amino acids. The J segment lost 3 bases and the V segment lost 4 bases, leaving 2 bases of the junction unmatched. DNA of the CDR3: TGTGCCAGCAGCTCTGACAGGGGCTACGAGCAGTACTTC. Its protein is CASSSDRGYEQYF. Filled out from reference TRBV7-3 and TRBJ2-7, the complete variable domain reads GAGVSQTPSNKVTEKGKYVELRCDPISGHTALYWYRQSLGQGPEFLIYFQGTGAADDSGLPNDRFFAVRPEGSVSTLKIQRTERGDSAVYLCASSSDRGYEQYFGPGTRLTVT.

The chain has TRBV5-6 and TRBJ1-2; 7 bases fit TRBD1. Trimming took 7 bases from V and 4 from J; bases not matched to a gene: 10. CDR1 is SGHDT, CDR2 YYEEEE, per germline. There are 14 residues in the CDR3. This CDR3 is CASAERGRFYGYTF. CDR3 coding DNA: TGTGCCAGCGCCGAGAGGGGGCGCTTCTATGGCTACACCTTC.

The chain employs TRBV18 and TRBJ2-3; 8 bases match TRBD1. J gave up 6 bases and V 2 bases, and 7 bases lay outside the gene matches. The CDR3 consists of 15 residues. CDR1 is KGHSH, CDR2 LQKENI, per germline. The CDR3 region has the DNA TGTGCCAGCTCACCATCCCAGGGGGCTCGGGATACGCAGTATTTT. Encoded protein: CASSPSQGARDTQYF.

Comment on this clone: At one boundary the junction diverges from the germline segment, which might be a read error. DNA for the CDR3: TGTGCCAGCAGCTTTCGGGGGGGTACAAACACAGGTACGCAGTATTTT. It yields the protein CASSFRGGTNTGTQYF. This rearrangement joins TRBV11-3 to TRBJ2-3; the match to TRBD2 covers 8 bases. Germline V gene sequence: CDR1 SGHNT, CDR2 YENEEA. This CDR3 comprises 16 residues.

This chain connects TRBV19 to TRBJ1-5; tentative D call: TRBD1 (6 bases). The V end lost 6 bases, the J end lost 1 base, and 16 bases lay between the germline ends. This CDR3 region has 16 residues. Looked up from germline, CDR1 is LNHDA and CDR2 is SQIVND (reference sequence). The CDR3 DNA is TGTGCCAGTAGCGTGCCCAGGGGAAGAAGCAATCAGCCCCAGCATTTT. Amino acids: CASSVPRGRSNQPQHF.

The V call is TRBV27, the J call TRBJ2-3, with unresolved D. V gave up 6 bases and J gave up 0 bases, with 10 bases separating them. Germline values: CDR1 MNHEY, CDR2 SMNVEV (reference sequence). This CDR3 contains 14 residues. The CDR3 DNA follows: TGTGCCAGCAGGGAGAAGGTGAGCACAGATACGCAGTATTTT. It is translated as CASREKVSTDTQYF.

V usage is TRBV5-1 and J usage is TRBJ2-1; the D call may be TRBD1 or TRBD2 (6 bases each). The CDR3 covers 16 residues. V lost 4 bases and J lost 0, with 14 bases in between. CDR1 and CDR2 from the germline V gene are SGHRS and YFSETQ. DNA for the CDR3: TGCGCCAGCAGCCTCGGAGGGGGGAGCTCCTACAATGAGCAGTTCTTC. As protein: CASSLGGGSSYNEQFF.